The source of this T cell receptor (beta chain) is a study of breast tumors, draining lymph nodes, adjacent tissues. The CDR3 spans 16 amino acids, including both terminal residues. Germline CDR1 and CDR2: SGHVS and FQNEAQ. Samples came from axillary lymph nodes draining the breast cancer. On this clonotype: Because it lacks the conserved phenylalanine or tryptophan at the end, this CDR3 is likely a read error. The DNA is omitted, as the CDR3 cannot be located on it reliably, and the CDR3 follows TCRdb's listing.

MiXCR, applied by TCRdb to the multiplex PCR reads, yields one record per CDR3 protein. The sample carries 150,000 to 250,000 distinct CDR3 sequences, over 25% recorded once. What was sequenced was axillary lymph node tissue. This chain connects TRBV7-8 to TRBJ2-2. The clonotype originates from a female donor with breast cancer. Some clones in this sample may be carry-over from other donors' samples. The CDR3: CASGSLLGIGTGELCV.